These 20 T cell receptor beta chains were sequenced from one sample in a study of identical twins. MiXCR, applied by TCRdb to the 5' RACE reads, yields one record per CDR3 protein. The sample records under 300,000 distinct CDR3 sequences, over 5.5% being singletons. The data were also submitted as part of a second study, on T cells expressing NK-cell markers.

The specimen sequenced was CD8+ T cells sorted from blood. These receptors were obtained from a woman younger than 35 in good health.

This clonotype was observed many times. J is TRBJ1-5 and V is TRBV10-2; maybe TRBD1 (5 bases). V was trimmed by 6 bases and J by 2 bases, leaving 14 bases between them. Germline V CDR1 and CDR2: WSHSY, SAAADI. The CDR3 sequence is 15 residues long. DNA of the CDR3: TGCGCCAGCAGACCCCTAGGGGAGGGCAATCAGCCCCAGCATTTT. Protein sequence: CASRPLGEGNQPQHF.

This clonotype was seen repeatedly, ten times or more. V and J are TRBV12-3 or TRBV12-4 and TRBJ1-2; D call uncertain. The CDR3 length is 14 residues. With 3 bases removed from V and 8 bases from J, the gap between germline ends came to 16 bases. The CDR3 DNA is TGTGCCAGCAGTTTTAAGAGAAATTCTGCGGGCTACACCTTC. As protein: CASSFKRNSAGYTF.

The chain carries TRBV7-8 and TRBJ1-2; D gene ambiguous. V lost 2 bases and J 4 bases, leaving 8 bases between the germline ends. CDR3 length equals 13 residues. Germline CDR1 and CDR2: SGHVS and FQNEAQ. The CDR3 nucleotides are TGTGCCAGCAGCTTATTAGTCGGCTATGGCTACACCTTC. This translates into CASSLLVGYGYTF. The full variable domain, its missing parts supplied by reference TRBV7-8 and TRBJ1-2, is GAGVSQSPRYKVAKRGQDVALRCDPISGHVSLFWYQQALGQGPEFLTYFQNEAQLDKSGLPSDRFFAERPEGSVSTLKIQRTQQEDSAVYLCASSLLVGYGYTFGSGTRLTVV.

This chain links TRBV4-1 with TRBJ2-1; tentative D call: TRBD1 (6 bases). CDR3 size: 14 residues. The V gene's germline CDR1 is MGHRA and CDR2 YSYEKL. Deletions cut 4 bases from V and 4 bases from J, with 11 bases between. CDR3 region: CASSPWGPYNEQFF. The DNA for the CDR3 is TGCGCCAGCAGCCCGTGGGGGCCTTACAATGAGCAGTTCTTC.

V is TRBV7-6 and J is TRBJ2-3; possible D gene TRBD1, 5 bases. CDR3 length: 14 residues. Trimming shortened V by 4 bases and J by 5 bases, and 13 bases separated the two germline ends. CDR1 is SGHVS, CDR2 FNYEAQ, per germline. Written as DNA, the CDR3 is TGTGCCAGCAGCTGGAAGCTCAGGGAAGATACGCAGTATTTT. Translating it yields CASSWKLREDTQYF. Full variable domain (remainder filled in from reference TRBV7-6 and TRBJ2-3): GAGVSQSPRYKVTKRGQDVALRCDPISGHVSLYWYRQALGQGPEFLTYFNYEAQQDKSGLPNDRFSAERPEGSISTLTIQRTEQRDSAMYRCASSWKLREDTQYFGPGTRLTVL.

This clonotype has ten or more counts. The V call is TRBV4-1, the J call TRBJ2-1; D might be TRBD2 (6 bases). The CDR3 is made up of 14 amino acids. CDR1 and CDR2 (germline): MGHRA, YSYEKL. V lost 6 bases and J 5 bases, leaving 14 bases between the germline ends. The CDR3 here is CASREGGYNNEQFF. CDR3 DNA: TGCGCCAGCAGGGAGGGCGGGTACAACAATGAGCAGTTCTTC.

On this clonotype itself: One end of the junction does not line up with germline, which may come from a read error. The V call is TRBV13, the J call TRBJ2-2; D gene ambiguous. Germline CDR1 PRHDT, CDR2 FYEKMQ (reference sequence). The CDR3 consists of 14 residues. The DNA of the CDR3 is TGTGCCAGCGGCTTCGGTTACCCCTCCTGGGAGCTGTTTTTT. It codes for CASGFGYPSWELFF.

The chain uses TRBV5-6 and TRBJ1-5, with unresolved D. This CDR3 comprises 14 residues. The germline V and J ends were trimmed by 4 bases and 4 bases, with 12 bases remaining between them. The germline V gene has CDR1 SGHDT and CDR2 YYEEEE. Here the CDR3 DNA reads TGTGCCAGCAGCCGATCGGTTTCGAATCAGCCCCAGCATTTT. Translating it yields CASSRSVSNQPQHF.

This clonotype was found many times. V and J are TRBV5-1 and TRBJ2-1, with a possible D match to TRBD2 (7 bases). V shed 6 bases and J shed 7 bases, with 17 bases lying between them. The CDR3 has 14 residues. Germline V lookup: CDR1 SGHRS, CDR2 YFSETQ. In nucleotides, the CDR3 is TGCGCCAGCACCCTCGGAGGGGGGGGGAATGAGCAGTTCTTC. This sequence encodes CASTLGGGGNEQFF.

This clonotype showed up just a few times. The rearrangement uses TRBV7-9 and TRBJ1-2; D is undetermined. The CDR3 contains 12 residues. Trimming took 7 bases from V and 2 from J, leaving 8 bases between them. From germline, CDR1 is SEHNR and CDR2 FQNEAQ (reference sequence). This chain's CDR3 is CASTGANYGYTF. CDR3 bases: TGTGCCAGCACAGGCGCGAACTATGGCTACACCTTC.

In this sample, this clonotype turned up a few times. This sequence joins TRBV7-2 and TRBJ2-5; D is possibly TRBD1 or TRBD2 (5 bases each). V lost 4 bases to trimming and J lost 4 bases, with 13 bases between them. This CDR3 is built from 14 residues. Germline CDR1 and CDR2: SGHTA and FQGNSA. The CDR3 protein is CASSSTARGETQYF. The CDR3 DNA reads TGTGCCAGCAGCTCCACGGCGAGGGGAGAGACCCAGTACTTC.

This clonotype was picked up a small number of times. V and J are TRBV4-1 and TRBJ1-2; no clear D. This CDR3 is built from 13 residues. Germline CDR1 and CDR2: MGHRA and YSYEKL. Trimming left V 0 bases short and J 7 bases short, with 9 bases between. The DNA of the CDR3 is TGCGCCAGCAGCCAAGATAAGGTCGGTGGCTACACCTTC. It is translated as CASSQDKVGGYTF.

The rearrangement links TRBV12-5 to TRBJ2-7, with 10 bases identical to TRBD2. Losses at the gene ends were 7 bases for V and 5 bases for J; bases not matched to a gene: 8. Germline loops: CDR1 LGHNT, CDR2 FRNRAP. The CDR3 totals 14 residues. This CDR3 reads CASASGTSVHEQYF. In DNA form, the CDR3 reads TGTGCTAGTGCCTCCGGGACTAGCGTCCACGAGCAGTACTTC.

This clonotype showed up just a few times. The chain joins TRBV3-1 to TRBJ1-5; D not resolved. This CDR3 has 14 residues. V was clipped by 3 bases and J by 1 base, with 7 bases between them. Germline CDR1 reads LGHDT; CDR2 reads YNNKEL (reference sequence). Here the CDR3 DNA reads TGTGCCAGCAGCCAGGGGATCAGCAATCAGCCCCAGCATTTT. Translating it yields CASSQGISNQPQHF.

This clonotype appeared many times. This rearrangement joins TRBV18 to TRBJ2-7; D is unresolved. This CDR3 has 15 amino acids. Trimming shortened V by 4 bases and J by 3 bases, and 16 bases separated the two germline ends. The V gene's germline CDR1 is KGHSH and CDR2 LQKENI. Written as DNA, the CDR3 is TGTGCCAGCTCACGAGTCAAGGCTCGACGCTACGAGCAGTACTTC. Amino acid sequence: CASSRVKARRYEQYF.

This clonotype was found a few times. This rearrangement joins TRBV2 to TRBJ2-1; D is uncertain. The CDR3 loop spans 17 amino acids. The germline V and J ends were trimmed by 2 bases and 0 bases, with 14 bases remaining between them. CDR1 is SNHLY and CDR2 is FYNNEI in the germline V gene. The CDR3 reads CASSEMNYASSYNEQFF. The CDR3 bases are TGTGCCAGCAGTGAAATGAACTACGCGAGCTCCTACAATGAGCAGTTCTTC.

V is TRBV6-5 and J is TRBJ1-2; D is undetermined. Germline assignment: CDR1 MNHEY and CDR2 SVGAGI. The CDR3 consists of 15 residues. V was shortened by 2 bases and J by 8 bases, with 18 bases between the two germline ends. CDR3 coding DNA: TGTGCCAGCAGTTACGGCGGAACTACGACCCTCGGCTACACCTTC. Protein sequence: CASSYGGTTTLGYTF.

CDR3 residues: CASRPDRGNGYTF. CDR3 bases: TGTGCCAGCAGGCCCGACAGGGGTAATGGCTACACCTTC. The chain employs TRBV6-1 and TRBJ1-2; 8 bases fit TRBD1. The CDR3 is 13 amino acids. The V gene's germline CDR1 is MNHNS and CDR2 SASEGT. With V trimmed by 6 bases and J by 6 bases, 6 bases remained unmatched.

The rearrangement joins TRBV11-2 to TRBJ2-7; no clear D. Germline loops: CDR1 SGHAT, CDR2 FQNNGV. The CDR3 spans 15 residues. Trimming removed 3 bases from V and 0 bases from J, with 12 bases in between. Here the CDR3 reads CASSFGQRSSYEQYF. Here the CDR3 DNA reads TGTGCCAGCAGCTTTGGTCAGAGAAGCTCCTACGAGCAGTACTTC. The whole variable domain, remainder taken from reference TRBV11-2 and TRBJ2-7, is EAGVAQSPRYKIIEKRQSVAFWCNPISGHATLYWYQQILGQGPKLLIQFQNNGVVDDSQLPKDRFSAERLKGVDSTLKIQPAKLEDSAVYLCASSFGQRSSYEQYFGPGTRLTVT.

The chain combines TRBV19 with TRBJ2-1; the D is unclear. With 4 bases removed from V and 6 bases from J, the gap between germline ends came to 4 bases. The CDR3 contains 11 residues. The germline V gene encodes CDR1 LNHDA and CDR2 SQIVND (reference sequence). The CDR3 protein is CASSTFNEQFF. CDR3 bases: TGTGCCAGTAGTACCTTCAATGAGCAGTTCTTC.